A single T cell receptor (beta chain) is shown here with its context. Germline lookup yields CDR1 SEHNR and CDR2 FQNEAQ (reference sequence). Trimming shortened V by 1 base and J by 4 bases, and 12 bases separated the two germline ends. This CDR3 has 15 residues. The source of the sample is a study of OX40 agonist ivuxolimab in advanced cancers. At the level of the study: Partial responses were seen in three patients, one with hepatocellular carcinoma and two with cutaneous melanoma.

Method: immunoSEQ multiplex PCR; TCRdb's copy keeps in-frame clones and lacks some. Of about 60,000 clones detected, approximately 84% appear once; the ten largest clones hold approximately 12%. This chain joins TRBV7-9 and TRBJ2-3; possible D gene TRBD2, 5 bases. This sequence originates from an adult with an advanced solid tumor such as melanoma, head and neck, liver or kidney cancer. The input for sequencing was CD4+ or CD8+ T cells sorted from blood, taken in a trial of the OX40 agonist ivuxolimab. The chain's CDR3 is CASSLDAGLADTQYF. Written as DNA, the CDR3 is TGTGCCAGCAGCTTAGATGCGGGTTTGGCAGATACGCAGTATTTT.